Included here is one T cell receptor beta chain sequence, with context. This record comes from a study of blood T cell repertoires in COVID-19. For the study at large: The United States, Italy and Spain supplied acute and convalescent COVID-19 samples. In each case, the material was cDNA or gDNA derived from T cells, B-cell-depleted T cells, or PBMCs.

Generated by immunoSEQ multiplex PCR, the TCRdb table keeps only in-frame clones and is missing some. The sample consists of more than 200,000 clones, approximately 84% of them appearing once. Trimming stripped 0 bases from V and 4 bases from J, with 9 bases between. From germline, CDR1 is GTSNPN and CDR2 SVGIG (reference sequence). The CDR3 has 13 amino acids. Input material: peripheral blood. The rearrangement joins TRBV30 to TRBJ2-5; tentatively, D is TRBD1 (6 bases). This clonotype was sampled from a man in his forties or fifties with acute or convalescent COVID-19. For the CDR3, the DNA is TGTGCCTGGAGTGTACAGGGTAGAGAGACCCAGTACTTC. This sequence encodes CAWSVQGRETQYF. The full variable domain, in which reference TRBV30 and TRBJ2-5 provide the parts outside the CDR3, is SQTIHQWPATLVQPVGSPLSLECTVEGTSNPNLYWYRQAAGRGLQLLFYSVGIGQISSEVPQNLSASRPQDRQFILSSKKLLLSDSGFYLCAWSVQGRETQYFGPGTRLLVL.